The rows below give T cell receptor beta chains drawn from one sample of a study of T cells in Graves' hyperthyroidism and ophthalmopathy. Each CDR3 protein gets one entry after TCRdb re-called the multiplex PCR reads with MiXCR. This repertoire shows a few hundred thousand distinct CDR3 sequences, roughly 14% found once; its top ten account for around 6.6%. The material sequenced was blood. The receptors come from a woman under 40 with Graves' hyperthyroidism. The CDR3 runs from the conserved cysteine through the conserved F or W. A D gene is named only where the DNA matches it firmly. The size entry is marked missing in some rows and otherwise reads once, few, many or a size class.

D gene: TRBD1
J gene: TRBJ1-2
V gene: TRBV20-1
clone size: -
CDR3 DNA: TGCAGTGACCGACAGGGCGATGGCTACACCTTC
CDR3 protein: CSDRQGDGYTF

D gene: -
J gene: TRBJ2-1
V gene: TRBV2
clone size: many
CDR3 DNA: TGTGCCAGCAGTGATGAGCGAAGCTCCTACAATGAGCAGTTCTTC
CDR3 protein: CASSDERSSYNEQFF

D gene: -
J gene: TRBJ2-2
V gene: TRBV5-1
clone size: few
CDR3 DNA: TGCGCCAGCAGTCCGCTGGCGGGATGGGGAGGAGGGGAGCTGTTTTTT
CDR3 protein: CASSPLAGWGGGELFF

D gene: -
J gene: TRBJ2-1
V gene: TRBV5-1
clone size: many
CDR3 DNA: TGCGCCAGCAGTGGAGGCAGGGCTTCCTACAATGAGCAGTTCTTC
CDR3 protein: CASSGGRASYNEQFF

D gene: -
J gene: TRBJ2-2
V gene: TRBV2
clone size: -
CDR3 DNA: TGTGCCAGCAGTGGCCGGGACCACCCCTTTACAAACACCGGGGAGCTGTTTTTT
CDR3 protein: CASSGRDHPFTNTGELFF

D gene: TRBD2
J gene: TRBJ2-5
V gene: TRBV11-2
clone size: -
CDR3 DNA: TGTGCCAGCAGCTTAGAAGGGACTAGCGGTGCGCGGGAGACCCAGTACTTC
CDR3 protein: CASSLEGTSGARETQYF

D gene: TRBD2
J gene: TRBJ2-1
V gene: TRBV2
clone size: many
CDR3 DNA: TGTGCCAGCAGTGGTCTGCGGGAGGGCAGCTCCTACAATGAGCAGTTCTTC
CDR3 protein: CASSGLREGSSYNEQFF

D gene: -
J gene: TRBJ2-5
V gene: TRBV2
clone size: many
CDR3 DNA: TGTGCCAGCTCCCCTTATATTGAGAGGGAGACCCAGTACTTC
CDR3 protein: CASSPYIERETQYF

D gene: -
J gene: TRBJ2-7
V gene: TRBV6-5
clone size: -
CDR3 DNA: TGTGCCAGCAGTTACTCGTACTCCACCCCCGAGCAGTACTTC
CDR3 protein: CASSYSYSTPEQYF

D gene: -
J gene: TRBJ1-4
V gene: TRBV18
clone size: -
CDR3 DNA: TGTGCCAGCTCACCTTCAGGGGTTGGACAACTTGATGAAAAACTGTTTTTT
CDR3 protein: CASSPSGVGQLDEKLFF

D gene: TRBD1
J gene: TRBJ2-2
V gene: TRBV2
clone size: many
CDR3 DNA: TGTGCCAGCAAGGGAGAGGGGGCAGGGCGACGGACCGGGGAGCTGTTTTTT
CDR3 protein: CASKGEGAGRRTGELFF

D gene: TRBD2
J gene: TRBJ2-3
V gene: TRBV5-1
clone size: few
CDR3 DNA: TGCGCCAGCAGCGGGGGACTAGCGGGAGGGCCAGGAACAGATACGCAGTATTTT
CDR3 protein: CASSGGLAGGPGTDTQYF

D gene: -
J gene: TRBJ2-3
V gene: TRBV4-1
clone size: -
CDR3 DNA: TGCGCCAGCAGCCAAGAGCCCGGGGCACAGGCTAGCACAGATACGCAGTATTTT
CDR3 protein: CASSQEPGAQASTDTQYF

D gene: TRBD1
J gene: TRBJ1-5
V gene: TRBV28
clone size: many
CDR3 DNA: TGTGCCAGCAGGAGTGAGGGGGCGAATCCTTATCAGCCCCAGCATTTT
CDR3 protein: CASRSEGANPYQPQHF

D gene: TRBD1
J gene: TRBJ1-5
V gene: TRBV2
clone size: many
CDR3 DNA: TGTGCCAGCAGGGGCGGGACAGGGTCTTATCAGCCCCAGCATTTT
CDR3 protein: CASRGGTGSYQPQHF

D gene: TRBD2
J gene: TRBJ2-1
V gene: TRBV20-1
clone size: many
CDR3 DNA: TGCAGTGCTAGAGATCCCGGGACTAGCTGGGGGTCATATGAGCAGTTCTTC
CDR3 protein: CSARDPGTSWGSYEQFF

D gene: -
J gene: TRBJ2-3
V gene: TRBV7-6
clone size: few
CDR3 DNA: TGTGCCAGCAGCTTAATCTGGGACGGAGCAGATACGCAGTATTTT
CDR3 protein: CASSLIWDGADTQYF

D gene: TRBD2
J gene: TRBJ2-7
V gene: TRBV5-6
clone size: once
CDR3 DNA: TGTGCCAGCAGCTCTGGACTAGCGGGAGTATATTGGAGGTCCTACGGGCAGTACTTC
CDR3 protein: CASSSGLAGVYWRSYGQYF

D gene: TRBD1
J gene: TRBJ1-6
V gene: TRBV7-2
clone size: many
CDR3 DNA: TGTGCCAGTCAACCTATGGACAGGGATTCCTCACCCCTCCACTTT
CDR3 protein: CASQPMDRDSSPLHF

D gene: TRBD2
J gene: TRBJ2-1
V gene: TRBV5-1
clone size: many
CDR3 DNA: TGCGCCAGCAGCCGCGCGGGGGGCGGACTCTACAATGAGCAGTTCTTC
CDR3 protein: CASSRAGGGLYNEQFF